Listed below are T cell receptor beta chains from one sample, sequenced in a study of cytomegalovirus exposure and HLA in healthy donors. Some clones are missing from TCRdb's copy, which holds only in-frame ones; the method was immunoSEQ multiplex PCR. The sample lists about 120,000 clones, 75% to 85% occurring once. Material for sequencing was PBMCs. Receptor source: a man aged 25 to 40 in good health and CMV-seropositive. Both conserved end residues are part of each CDR3. A D gene is named only where the DNA matches it firmly. Clone size is given for some rows only: seen once, a few or many times, or a class if the clone is expanded.

cdr3_nt | cdr3_aa | clone_size | d_call | cdr3_length | j_call | v_call
TGCGCCAGCAGCTTGGAGCCAGGGGCCGGAAACACCATATATTTT | CASSLEPGAGNTIYF | NA | NA | 15 | TRBJ1-3 | TRBV5-1
TGTGCCAGCAGCTCCCGGTCGGGGAGGGGCACTGAAGCTTTCTTT | CASSSRSGRGTEAFF | few | NA | 15 | TRBJ1-1 | TRBV2
TGTGCCAGCAGCTTAGGCGGGCCTGGTAGGGACAATGAGCAGTTCTTC | CASSLGGPGRDNEQFF | NA | NA | 16 | TRBJ2-1 | TRBV7-3
TGTGCCAGCAGTTTATCGGGGACAGGGAATGAGCAGTTCTTC | CASSLSGTGNEQFF | once | TRBD1 | 14 | TRBJ2-1 | TRBV27
TGTGCCATCAGTGAGTCGCTCCTATACGAGCAGTACTTC | CAISESLLYEQYF | NA | NA | 13 | TRBJ2-7 | TRBV10-3
TGTGCCTGGAACCCGGGACAGGGAGACACTGAAGCTTTCTTT | CAWNPGQGDTEAFF | NA | TRBD1 | 14 | TRBJ1-1 | TRBV30
TGCGCCAGCAGCCATCCGGGACAGGGAAACAACGGGGCCAACGTCCTGACTTTC | CASSHPGQGNNGANVLTF | NA | TRBD1 | 18 | TRBJ2-6 | TRBV4-1
TGTGCCAGCAGTCTCTACAGGGGGATAGGGGGCTACACCTTC | CASSLYRGIGGYTF | NA | TRBD1 | 14 | TRBJ1-2 | TRBV28
TGTGCCAGCAGCGCCGGGACAGACCACACAGATACGCAGTATTTT | CASSAGTDHTDTQYF | NA | TRBD1 | 15 | TRBJ2-3 | TRBV6-1
TGTGCCAGCAGCACTGGACAGCTAACTGAAGCTTTCTTT | CASSTGQLTEAFF | NA | NA | 13 | TRBJ1-1 | TRBV6-5
TGTGCCAGCAGCTTAGTAGGCAGGGGGGACTCCTACGAGCAGTACTTC | CASSLVGRGDSYEQYF | NA | NA | 16 | TRBJ2-7 | TRBV5-6
TGTGCCTGGAGCCAGGCCGCAACCTACGAGCAGTACTTC | CAWSQAATYEQYF | NA | NA | 13 | TRBJ2-7 | TRBV30
TGTGCCAGCAGTTCAGCGCGTGGGGGCGTAGCAGGGGCCAACGTCCTGACTTTC | CASSSARGGVAGANVLTF | NA | NA | 18 | TRBJ2-6 | TRBV2
TGCGCCAGCAGCCAGGGCGCCAGGGGGAAGCACTATGGCTACACCTTC | CASSQGARGKHYGYTF | NA | TRBD1 | 16 | TRBJ1-2 | TRBV4-1
TGCAGCGTTGCCGGGACACGACGACCGGGGAACACCGGGGAGCTGTTTTTT | CSVAGTRRPGNTGELFF | NA | NA | 17 | TRBJ2-2 | TRBV29-1
TGCGCCAGCAGCCAAGAAAACAGGCCTAGCACAGATACGCAGTATTTT | CASSQENRPSTDTQYF | few | NA | 16 | TRBJ2-3 | TRBV4-1
TGTGCCAGTAGCTTCATGGGGGGGTGGACAAGGGAGACCCAGTACTTC | CASSFMGGWTRETQYF | few | TRBD2 | 16 | TRBJ2-5 | TRBV19
TGTGCCAGCAGGAAGAATAGCGGGGGAGATACGCAGTATTTT | CASRKNSGGDTQYF | NA | TRBD2 | 14 | TRBJ2-3 | TRBV6-1
TGTGCCAGTAGTATGGGGGTCGGGGGGACGGCAGATACGCAGTATTTT | CASSMGVGGTADTQYF | NA | TRBD2 | 16 | TRBJ2-3 | TRBV19
TGTGCCAGCACCCTTCACAGGGGGCAGGGCACTGAAGCTTTCTTT | CASTLHRGQGTEAFF | NA | TRBD1 | 15 | TRBJ1-1 | TRBV7-3
TGTGCCAGCCGACAGGGGAAATACACAGATACGCAGTATTTT | CASRQGKYTDTQYF | NA | TRBD1 | 14 | TRBJ2-3 | TRBV27
TGTGCCAGCAGGCGTCACAGGGCCGAGAACACTGAAGCTTTCTTT | CASRRHRAENTEAFF | NA | NA | 15 | TRBJ1-1 | TRBV7-2
TGTGCCAGTAGTCTAAACGAATACTCCATATATTTT | CASSLNEYSIYF | NA | NA | 12 | TRBJ1-3 | TRBV19
TGTGCCAGCAGTGGCGTCGGGTTTGTCGGTGAAAAACTGTTTTTT | CASSGVGFVGEKLFF | NA | NA | 15 | TRBJ1-4 | TRBV25-1
TGCAGTGCTATTCTGGATACGCAGTATTTT | CSAILDTQYF | NA | NA | 10 | TRBJ2-3 | TRBV20-1
TGTGCCAGCAGCTCCCGACTAGCGGGAGGGGCCGGGGAGCTGTTTTTT | CASSSRLAGGAGELFF | NA | TRBD2 | 16 | TRBJ2-2 | TRBV5-4
TGTGCCAGCTCACCAGGACCGGGACAGGGGGTTTTTGGTACTGAAGCTTTCTTT | CASSPGPGQGVFGTEAFF | NA | TRBD1 | 18 | TRBJ1-1 | TRBV18
TGTGCCAGCAGCTACACCAGGGAAAACACCGGGGAGCTGTTTTTT | CASSYTRENTGELFF | NA | NA | 15 | TRBJ2-2 | TRBV7-9
TGCGCCAGCAGCCCCGGACAGGCGATCACTGAAGCTTTCTTT | CASSPGQAITEAFF | once | TRBD1 | 14 | TRBJ1-1 | TRBV5-1
TGTGCCAGTAGTAAACAGGGGCGGAACACTGAAGCTTTCTTT | CASSKQGRNTEAFF | NA | TRBD1 | 14 | TRBJ1-1 | TRBV19
TGTGCCAGCAGTGAAAAAGCGGGGGGCTACAATGAGCAGTTCTTC | CASSEKAGGYNEQFF | NA | TRBD2 | 15 | TRBJ2-1 | TRBV6-1
TGCGCCAGCAGGAGGGAGAGCTCCTACAATGAGCAGTTCTTC | CASRRESSYNEQFF | few | NA | 14 | TRBJ2-1 | TRBV4-3
TGTGCCAGCAGTGTACAGCCTCGTGAAAAACTGTTTTTT | CASSVQPREKLFF | NA | NA | 13 | TRBJ1-4 | TRBV25-1
TGTGCCAGCAAACCGACCCTAGGGGGCAATCAGCCCCAGCATTTT | CASKPTLGGNQPQHF | NA | NA | 15 | TRBJ1-5 | TRBV2
TGCGCCAGCAGCCTAAAGATGGACAGGGGGCCCAATGAGCAGTTCTTC | CASSLKMDRGPNEQFF | NA | TRBD1 | 16 | TRBJ2-1 | TRBV4-3
TGCGCCAGCAGTGAGTCCAGGCCCAGGGGGAGCTCTGGAAACACCATATATTTT | CASSESRPRGSSGNTIYF | NA | TRBD1 | 18 | TRBJ1-3 | TRBV10-1
TGCAGCGGACGACAGGGTTCCGATGAAAAACTGTTTTTT | CSGRQGSDEKLFF | NA | TRBD1 | 13 | TRBJ1-4 | TRBV29-1
TGTGCCAGCACCCTTAGCCTGAACACTGAAGCTTTCTTT | CASTLSLNTEAFF | NA | NA | 13 | TRBJ1-1 | TRBV6-1